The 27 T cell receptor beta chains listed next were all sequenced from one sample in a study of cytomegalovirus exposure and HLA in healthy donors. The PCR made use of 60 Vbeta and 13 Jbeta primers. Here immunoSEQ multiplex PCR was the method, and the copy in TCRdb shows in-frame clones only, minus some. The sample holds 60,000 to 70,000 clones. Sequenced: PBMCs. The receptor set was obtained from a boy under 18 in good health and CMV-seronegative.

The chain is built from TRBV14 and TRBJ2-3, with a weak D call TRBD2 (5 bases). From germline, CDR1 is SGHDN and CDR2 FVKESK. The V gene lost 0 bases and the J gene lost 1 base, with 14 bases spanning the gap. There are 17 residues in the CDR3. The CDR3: CASSQDVWEKGTDTQYF. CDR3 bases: TGTGCCAGCAGCCAAGACGTCTGGGAGAAGGGCACAGATACGCAGTATTTT.

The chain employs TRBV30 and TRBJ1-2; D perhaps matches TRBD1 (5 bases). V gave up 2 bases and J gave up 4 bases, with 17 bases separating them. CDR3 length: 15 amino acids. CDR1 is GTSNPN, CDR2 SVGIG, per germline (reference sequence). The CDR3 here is CAWSPVRSGGYGYTF. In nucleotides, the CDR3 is TGTGCCTGGAGTCCTGTACGGTCCGGGGGCTATGGCTACACCTTC.

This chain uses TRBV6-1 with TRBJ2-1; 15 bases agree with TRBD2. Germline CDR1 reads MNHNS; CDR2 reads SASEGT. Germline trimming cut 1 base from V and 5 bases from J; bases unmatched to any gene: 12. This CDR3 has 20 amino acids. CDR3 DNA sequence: TGTGCCAGCAGTGAAGAGAATGTGGGACTAGCGGGAGGTGCCGACAATGAGCAGTTCTTC. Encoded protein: CASSEENVGLAGGADNEQFF.

CDR3 DNA sequence: TGCAGCGTTGAACAGGCTTTCCATGGTGGCTACACCTTC. It translates to CSVEQAFHGGYTF. The V gene is TRBV29-1, the J gene TRBJ1-2, with D uncertain. CDR1 and CDR2 from the germline V gene are SQVTM and ANQGSEA. The CDR3 has 13 residues. V gave up 2 bases and J gave up 7 bases, with 14 bases separating them.

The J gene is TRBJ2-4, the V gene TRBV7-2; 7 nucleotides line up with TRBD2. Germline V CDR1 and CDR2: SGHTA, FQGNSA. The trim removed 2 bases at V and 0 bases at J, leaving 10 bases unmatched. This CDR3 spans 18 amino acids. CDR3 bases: TGTGCCAGCAGCTTATCAGTCCGGGGGGACTTAGCCAAAAACATTCAGTACTTC. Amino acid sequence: CASSLSVRGDLAKNIQYF.

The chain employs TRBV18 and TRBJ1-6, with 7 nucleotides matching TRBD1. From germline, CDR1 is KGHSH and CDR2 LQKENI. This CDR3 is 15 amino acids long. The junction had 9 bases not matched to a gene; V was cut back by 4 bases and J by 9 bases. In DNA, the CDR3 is TGTGCCAGCTCACGGGCCGGGACAGACCTTTCACCCCTCCACTTT. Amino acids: CASSRAGTDLSPLHF.

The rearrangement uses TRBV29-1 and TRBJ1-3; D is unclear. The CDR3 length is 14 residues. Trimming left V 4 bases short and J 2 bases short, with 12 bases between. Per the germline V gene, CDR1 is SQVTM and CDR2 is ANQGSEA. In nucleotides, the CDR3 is TGCAGCGTTGTCGAGAGCTTAACTGGAAACACCATATATTTT. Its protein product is CSVVESLTGNTIYF.

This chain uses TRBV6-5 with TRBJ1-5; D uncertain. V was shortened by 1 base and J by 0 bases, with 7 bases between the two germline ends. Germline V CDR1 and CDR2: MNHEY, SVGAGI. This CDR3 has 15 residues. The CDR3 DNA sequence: TGTGCCAGCAGTTACTTCGGTGATAGCAATCAGCCCCAGCATTTT. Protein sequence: CASSYFGDSNQPQHF.

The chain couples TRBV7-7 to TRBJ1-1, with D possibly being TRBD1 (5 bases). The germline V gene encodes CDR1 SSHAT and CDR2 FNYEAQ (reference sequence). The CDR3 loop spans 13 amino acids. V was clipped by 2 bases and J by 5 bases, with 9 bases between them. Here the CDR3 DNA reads TGTGCCAGCAGCTTATCGGGGGGAACTGAAGCTTTCTTT. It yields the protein CASSLSGGTEAFF.

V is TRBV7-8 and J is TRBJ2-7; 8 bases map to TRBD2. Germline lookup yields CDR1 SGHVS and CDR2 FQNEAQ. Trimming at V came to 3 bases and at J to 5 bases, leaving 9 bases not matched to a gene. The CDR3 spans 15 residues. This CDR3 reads CASSFLSGIGNEQYF. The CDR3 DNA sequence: TGTGCCAGCAGCTTTCTTAGCGGGATCGGAAACGAGCAGTACTTC.

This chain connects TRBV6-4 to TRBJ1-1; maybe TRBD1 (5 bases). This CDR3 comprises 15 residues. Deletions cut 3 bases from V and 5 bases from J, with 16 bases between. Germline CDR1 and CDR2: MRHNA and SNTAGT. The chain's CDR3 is CASSEYGTQGTEAFF. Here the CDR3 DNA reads TGTGCCAGCAGTGAATATGGCACTCAGGGTACTGAAGCTTTCTTT.

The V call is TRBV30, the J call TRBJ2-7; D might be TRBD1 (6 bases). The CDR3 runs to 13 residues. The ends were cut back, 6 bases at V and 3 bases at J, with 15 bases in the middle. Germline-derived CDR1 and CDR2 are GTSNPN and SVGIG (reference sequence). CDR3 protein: CACSEDSYYEQYF. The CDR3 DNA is TGTGCCTGTTCCGAGGACAGCTACTACGAGCAGTACTTC.

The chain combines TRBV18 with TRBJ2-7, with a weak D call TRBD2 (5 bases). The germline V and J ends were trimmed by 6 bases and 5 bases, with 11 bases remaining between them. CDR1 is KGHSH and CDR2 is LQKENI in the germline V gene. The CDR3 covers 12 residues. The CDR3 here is CASSPSGDEQYF. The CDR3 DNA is TGTGCCAGCTCCCCCTCCGGGGACGAGCAGTACTTC.

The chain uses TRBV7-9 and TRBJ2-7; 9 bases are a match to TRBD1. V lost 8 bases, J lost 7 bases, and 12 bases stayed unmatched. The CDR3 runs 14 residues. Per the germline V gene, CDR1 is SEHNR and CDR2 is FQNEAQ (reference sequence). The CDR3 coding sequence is TGTGCCAGCGATGTACGGACAGGGGTGGGGGAGCAGTACTTC. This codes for CASDVRTGVGEQYF.

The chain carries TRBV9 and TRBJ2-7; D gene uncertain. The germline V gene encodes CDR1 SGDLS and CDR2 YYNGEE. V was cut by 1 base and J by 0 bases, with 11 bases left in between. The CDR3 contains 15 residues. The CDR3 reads CASSVRPGPSYEQYF. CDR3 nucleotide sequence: TGTGCCAGCAGCGTACGTCCAGGTCCCTCCTACGAGCAGTACTTC.

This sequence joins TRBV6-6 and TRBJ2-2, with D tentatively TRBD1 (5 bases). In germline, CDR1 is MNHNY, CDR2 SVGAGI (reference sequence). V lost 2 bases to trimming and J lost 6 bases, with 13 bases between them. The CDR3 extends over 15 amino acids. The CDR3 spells CASSYQGRNPGELFF. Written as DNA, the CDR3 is TGTGCCAGCAGTTACCAGGGTAGGAATCCCGGGGAGCTGTTTTTT.

CDR3 bases: TGTGCCAGCAGCCAAGATCTCGGCGGGACCCAGTACTTC. This codes for CASSQDLGGTQYF. J is TRBJ2-5 and V is TRBV14; D is ambiguous. CDR1 and CDR2 (germline): SGHDN, FVKESK. The CDR3 loop spans 13 amino acids. The germline V and J ends were trimmed by 0 bases and 7 bases, with 9 bases remaining between them.

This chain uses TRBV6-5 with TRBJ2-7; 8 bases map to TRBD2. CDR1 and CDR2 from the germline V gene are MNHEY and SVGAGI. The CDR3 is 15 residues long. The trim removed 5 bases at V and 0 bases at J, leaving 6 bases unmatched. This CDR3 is CASSRSGVSSYEQYF. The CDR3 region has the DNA TGTGCCAGCAGTCGTAGCGGGGTAAGCTCCTACGAGCAGTACTTC.

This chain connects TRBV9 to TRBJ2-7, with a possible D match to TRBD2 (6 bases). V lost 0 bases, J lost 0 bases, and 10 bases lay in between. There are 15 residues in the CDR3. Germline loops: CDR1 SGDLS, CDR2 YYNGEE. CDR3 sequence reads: CASSVEVGGSYEQYF. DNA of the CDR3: TGTGCCAGCAGCGTAGAGGTCGGGGGCTCCTACGAGCAGTACTTC.

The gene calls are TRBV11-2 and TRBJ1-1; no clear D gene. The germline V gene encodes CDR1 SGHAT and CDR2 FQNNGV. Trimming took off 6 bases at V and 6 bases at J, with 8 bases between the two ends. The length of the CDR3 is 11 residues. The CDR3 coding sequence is TGTGCCAGCAGATTCAAATCTGAAGCTTTCTTT. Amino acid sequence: CASRFKSEAFF.

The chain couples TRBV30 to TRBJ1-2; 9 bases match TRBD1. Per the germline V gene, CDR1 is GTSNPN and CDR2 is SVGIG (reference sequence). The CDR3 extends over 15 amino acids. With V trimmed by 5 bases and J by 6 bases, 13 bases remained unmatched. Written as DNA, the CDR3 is TGTGCCTGGGCTTATAATGGACAGGGGATAGATGGCTACACCTTC. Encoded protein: CAWAYNGQGIDGYTF.

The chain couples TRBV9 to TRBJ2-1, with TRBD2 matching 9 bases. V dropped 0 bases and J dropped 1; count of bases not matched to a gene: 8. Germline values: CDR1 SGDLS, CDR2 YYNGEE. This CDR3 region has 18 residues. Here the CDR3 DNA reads TGTGCCAGCAGCGTAGAGGGCGGGAGGGCCGCATCCTACAATGAGCAGTTCTTC. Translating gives CASSVEGGRAASYNEQFF.

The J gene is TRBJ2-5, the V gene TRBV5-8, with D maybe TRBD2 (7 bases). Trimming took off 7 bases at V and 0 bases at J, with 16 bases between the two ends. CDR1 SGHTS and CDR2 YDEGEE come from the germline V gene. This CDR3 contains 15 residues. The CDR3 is CASRRGGPYQETQYF. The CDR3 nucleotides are TGTGCCAGCCGTAGGGGGGGTCCCTACCAAGAGACCCAGTACTTC.

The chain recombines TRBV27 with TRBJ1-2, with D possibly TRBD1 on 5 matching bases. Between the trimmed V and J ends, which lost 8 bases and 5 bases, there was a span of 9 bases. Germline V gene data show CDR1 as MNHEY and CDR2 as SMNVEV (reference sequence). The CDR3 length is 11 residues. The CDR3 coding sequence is TGTGCCAGCTCCCAGGGATATGGCTACACCTTC. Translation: CASSQGYGYTF.

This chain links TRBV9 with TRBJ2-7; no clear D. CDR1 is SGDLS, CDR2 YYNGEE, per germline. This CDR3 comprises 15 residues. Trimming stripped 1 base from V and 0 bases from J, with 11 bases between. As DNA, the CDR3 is TGTGCCAGCAGCGTAATGCCAGAAAGCTCCTACGAGCAGTACTTC. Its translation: CASSVMPESSYEQYF.

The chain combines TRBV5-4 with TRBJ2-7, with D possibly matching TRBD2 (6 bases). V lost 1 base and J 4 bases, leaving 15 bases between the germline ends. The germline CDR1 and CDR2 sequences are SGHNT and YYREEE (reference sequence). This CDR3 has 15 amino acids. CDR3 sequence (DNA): TGTGCCAGCAGCTTGCCGGCGGGGCCTAGGTACGAGCAGTACTTC. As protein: CASSLPAGPRYEQYF.

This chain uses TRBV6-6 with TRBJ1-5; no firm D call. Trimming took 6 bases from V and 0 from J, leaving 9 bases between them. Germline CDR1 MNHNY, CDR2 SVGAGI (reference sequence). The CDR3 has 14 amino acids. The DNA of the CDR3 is TGTGCCAGCAGCCCTCCGGGTAGCAATCAGCCCCAGCATTTT. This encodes CASSPPGSNQPQHF.